These T cell receptor beta chains were read from a single sample in a study of blood T cell repertoires in COVID-19. Profiling relied on immunoSEQ multiplex PCR, and the TCRdb table lists in-frame clones only, not all of them. Of about 180,000 clones in the sample, more than 75% were seen once. The specimen sequenced was peripheral blood. These receptors all come from a person aged 70 to 85 with COVID-19, enrolled during active disease. Each CDR3 is given with its conserved first and last residue. D genes are given only for firm matches. Only part of the rows carry a size: once, few, many, or a class if the clone is expanded.

d_gene: .; v_gene: TRBV7-9; abundance: .; j_gene: TRBJ2-1; CDR3aa: CASSYDLDRNNEQFF; CDR3nt: TGTGCCAGCAGCTACGACTTGGATCGGAACAATGAGCAGTTCTTC
d_gene: .; v_gene: TRBV19; abundance: .; j_gene: TRBJ2-2; CDR3aa: CASSINRQGNTGELFF; CDR3nt: TGTGCCAGTAGTATAAACCGCCAGGGGAACACCGGGGAGCTGTTTTTT
d_gene: TRBD1; v_gene: TRBV28; abundance: .; j_gene: TRBJ1-5; CDR3aa: CASSEGQGRNQPQHF; CDR3nt: TGTGCCAGCAGTGAGGGACAGGGGCGCAATCAGCCCCAGCATTTT
d_gene: TRBD1; v_gene: TRBV2; abundance: many; j_gene: TRBJ1-5; CDR3aa: CASSERTGGAGQPQHF; CDR3nt: TGTGCCAGCAGTGAAAGGACAGGGGGCGCAGGGCAGCCCCAGCATTTT
d_gene: TRBD2; v_gene: TRBV29-1; abundance: .; j_gene: TRBJ2-7; CDR3aa: CSDKRGRAGGPHEQYF; CDR3nt: TGCAGCGACAAAAGGGGTCGAGCGGGAGGGCCCCACGAGCAGTACTTC
d_gene: TRBD1; v_gene: TRBV7-3; abundance: .; j_gene: TRBJ1-2; CDR3aa: CASSSETRQGATNYGYTF; CDR3nt: TGTGCCAGCAGCTCTGAAACCCGACAGGGAGCAACTAACTATGGCTACACCTTC
d_gene: .; v_gene: TRBV21-1; abundance: .; j_gene: TRBJ1-2; CDR3aa: CASSKTVRPPTLGYTF; CDR3nt: TGTGCCAGCAGCAAAACGGTACGGCCGCCGACATTGGGCTACACCTTC
d_gene: .; v_gene: TRBV15; abundance: .; j_gene: TRBJ1-1; CDR3aa: CATSRDLGSTEAFF; CDR3nt: TGTGCCACCAGCAGAGATCTAGGGAGCACTGAAGCTTTCTTT
d_gene: .; v_gene: TRBV7-3; abundance: .; j_gene: TRBJ2-5; CDR3aa: CASSLMPGQETQYF; CDR3nt: TGTGCCAGCAGCTTAATGCCCGGGCAAGAGACCCAGTACTTC
d_gene: TRBD1; v_gene: TRBV14; abundance: .; j_gene: TRBJ1-6; CDR3aa: CASSQSTGVSPLHF; CDR3nt: TGTGCCAGCAGCCAGTCCACAGGGGTTTCACCCCTCCACTTT
d_gene: TRBD2; v_gene: TRBV7-2; abundance: .; j_gene: TRBJ2-1; CDR3aa: CASSLSGRAGEQFF; CDR3nt: TGTGCCAGCAGCTTAAGCGGGAGGGCCGGTGAGCAGTTCTTC
d_gene: .; v_gene: TRBV7-2; abundance: .; j_gene: TRBJ1-2; CDR3aa: CASSESGTPYGYTF; CDR3nt: TGTGCCAGCTCAGAGTCCGGGACACCTTATGGCTACACCTTC
d_gene: TRBD1; v_gene: TRBV11-2; abundance: .; j_gene: TRBJ2-5; CDR3aa: CASRLQGAETQYF; CDR3nt: TGTGCCAGCAGGTTACAGGGGGCAGAGACCCAGTACTTC
d_gene: .; v_gene: TRBV5-1; abundance: .; j_gene: TRBJ2-1; CDR3aa: CASSQGVGPAGENEQFF; CDR3nt: TGCGCCAGCAGCCAGGGGGTGGGTCCAGCGGGAGAAAATGAGCAGTTCTTC
d_gene: TRBD2; v_gene: TRBV28; abundance: .; j_gene: TRBJ2-1; CDR3aa: CASRLAGVSYNEQFF; CDR3nt: TGTGCCAGCAGACTAGCGGGAGTTAGCTACAATGAGCAGTTCTTC
d_gene: TRBD2; v_gene: TRBV4-1; abundance: .; j_gene: TRBJ2-7; CDR3aa: CASSQDHSGLYEQYF; CDR3nt: TGCGCCAGCAGCCAAGATCATAGCGGGTTGTACGAGCAGTACTTC
d_gene: TRBD2; v_gene: TRBV5-4; abundance: few; j_gene: TRBJ2-7; CDR3aa: CASSLGGSSYEQYF; CDR3nt: TGTGCCAGCAGCTTGGGCGGGAGCTCCTACGAGCAGTACTTC
d_gene: .; v_gene: TRBV6-5; abundance: .; j_gene: TRBJ2-2; CDR3aa: CASRPPWGPTGELFF; CDR3nt: TGTGCCAGCAGGCCGCCGTGGGGGCCCACCGGGGAGCTGTTTTTT
d_gene: .; v_gene: TRBV14; abundance: .; j_gene: TRBJ2-7; CDR3aa: CASAVGYEQYF; CDR3nt: TGTGCCAGCGCCGTCGGCTACGAGCAGTACTTC
d_gene: .; v_gene: TRBV7-9; abundance: once; j_gene: TRBJ2-7; CDR3aa: CASSPGWVAQYF; CDR3nt: TGTGCCAGCAGCCCGGGTTGGGTTGCGCAGTACTTC
d_gene: TRBD2; v_gene: TRBV7-3; abundance: .; j_gene: TRBJ2-2; CDR3aa: CASRGGPNTGELFF; CDR3nt: TGTGCCAGCAGGGGAGGGCCGAACACCGGGGAGCTGTTTTTT
d_gene: TRBD2; v_gene: TRBV10-3; abundance: .; j_gene: TRBJ2-5; CDR3aa: CAISEYSGSGETQYF; CDR3nt: TGTGCCATCAGTGAGTATAGCGGGAGTGGCGAGACCCAGTACTTC
d_gene: .; v_gene: TRBV19; abundance: .; j_gene: TRBJ1-4; CDR3aa: CASSIGQEKLFF; CDR3nt: TGTGCCAGTAGTATTGGTCAGGAAAAACTGTTTTTT
d_gene: .; v_gene: TRBV7-2; abundance: .; j_gene: TRBJ2-1; CDR3aa: CASSLHSREYTSYNEQFF; CDR3nt: TGTGCCAGCAGCTTACATTCTCGGGAATACACCTCGTACAATGAGCAGTTCTTC
d_gene: .; v_gene: TRBV28; abundance: .; j_gene: TRBJ1-2; CDR3aa: CATPRTDSYGYTF; CDR3nt: TGTGCCACCCCGAGGACAGACTCCTATGGCTACACCTTC
d_gene: .; v_gene: TRBV11-3; abundance: .; j_gene: TRBJ2-7; CDR3aa: CASSLRSGGHSSKNYEQYF; CDR3nt: TGTGCCAGCAGCTTACGCTCGGGGGGACACAGTTCAAAGAATTACGAGCAGTACTTC
d_gene: TRBD1; v_gene: TRBV19; abundance: .; j_gene: TRBJ2-6; CDR3aa: CASSTGAGANVLTF; CDR3nt: TGTGCCAGTAGCACAGGGGCTGGGGCCAACGTCCTGACTTTC
d_gene: TRBD2; v_gene: TRBV27; abundance: .; j_gene: TRBJ2-2; CDR3aa: CASSSPSLAGKSGELFF; CDR3nt: TGTGCCAGCAGTTCACCAAGTCTAGCGGGAAAATCCGGGGAGCTGTTTTTT
d_gene: .; v_gene: TRBV28; abundance: .; j_gene: TRBJ1-1; CDR3aa: CASSLAGYWAFF; CDR3nt: TGTGCCAGCAGTTTAGCGGGCTACTGGGCTTTCTTT
d_gene: .; v_gene: TRBV2; abundance: .; j_gene: TRBJ1-2; CDR3aa: CASSAYSNAYGYTF; CDR3nt: TGTGCCAGCAGTGCCTACAGCAACGCGTATGGCTACACCTTC
d_gene: TRBD1; v_gene: TRBV11-2; abundance: .; j_gene: TRBJ1-5; CDR3aa: CASSLRTGPEQPQHF; CDR3nt: TGTGCCAGCAGCTTGCGGACAGGGCCGGAGCAGCCCCAGCATTTT
d_gene: .; v_gene: TRBV29-1; abundance: .; j_gene: TRBJ1-2; CDR3aa: CSVVRGSDGYTF; CDR3nt: TGCAGCGTTGTGAGAGGGTCAGATGGCTACACCTTC